These T cell receptor beta chains were read from a single sample in a study of blood T cell repertoires in COVID-19. The assay was immunoSEQ multiplex PCR, and TCRdb's table has in-frame clones only and misses some. The table lists about 200,000 clones, about 82% of them singletons. The sequenced material came from PBMCs or T cells enriched from blood (not recorded which). Receptors were obtained from a middle-aged man with acute COVID-19. The CDR3 runs from the conserved cysteine through the conserved F or W. D genes are given only for firm matches. Size is omitted from some rows. Given values are once, few, many or a class for expanded clones.

D,J,V,size,DNA,CDR3
.,TRBJ1-2,TRBV4-1,.,TGCGCCAGCAGCCAAGTCCTCTATGGCTACACCTTC,CASSQVLYGYTF
.,TRBJ1-5,TRBV9,once,TGTGCCAGCAGCGTAGGTTCAGGGCGTAGCAATCAGCCCCAGCATTTT,CASSVGSGRSNQPQHF
.,TRBJ1-3,TRBV11-2,.,TGTGCCAGCAGCCGGTTCGAGGTCAAGGGAAACACCATATATTTT,CASSRFEVKGNTIYF
TRBD1,TRBJ1-2,TRBV6-5,.,TGTGCCAGCAACCGGGACAGTAACTATGGCTACACCTTC,CASNRDSNYGYTF
TRBD2,TRBJ2-1,TRBV28,.,TGTGCCAGCAGTTCCCACGCGGGAGGCTCCTACAATGAGCAGTTCTTC,CASSSHAGGSYNEQFF
TRBD2,TRBJ2-1,TRBV7-3,.,TGTGCCAGCAGCTTCGGACTAGCGGGGGGCAATGAGCAGTTCTTC,CASSFGLAGGNEQFF
TRBD1,TRBJ1-2,TRBV24-1,.,TGTGCCACCAGTGATTCTACCGGGACAGGGAATGGCTACACCTTC,CATSDSTGTGNGYTF
.,TRBJ1-2,TRBV10-3,.,TGTGCCATCACCGACTATGGCAGGGGAAATGGCTACACCTTC,CAITDYGRGNGYTF
.,TRBJ2-6,TRBV3-1/TRBV3-2,.,TGTGCCAGCAGCACGCGGACAGAAATCCTGACTTTC,CASSTRTEILTF
TRBD2,TRBJ2-7,TRBV28,.,TGTGCCAGCAGTGGACTAGCGGGTGGTCTGGAGCAGTACTTC,CASSGLAGGLEQYF
.,TRBJ1-6,TRBV7-2,.,TGTGCCAGCAGCTTAGGAACTACAGGGCGGAGATCACCCCTCCACTTT,CASSLGTTGRRSPLHF
.,TRBJ1-1,TRBV6-6,once,TGTGCCAGCAGTTACTCAGCAGGAAGGTTTGCTGAAGCTTTCTTT,CASSYSAGRFAEAFF
TRBD2,TRBJ2-7,TRBV5-1,.,TGCGCCAGCAGCTTGGAAGGTCTAGCGGGAGGGTGGGAGCAGTACTTC,CASSLEGLAGGWEQYF
.,TRBJ2-1,TRBV30,.,TGTGCCTGGAGTGTAACATATGAGCAGTTCTTC,CAWSVTYEQFF
TRBD1,TRBJ1-2,TRBV7-9,.,TGTGCCAGCAGCTTAGGGGGGACAGGTGGCTACACCTTC,CASSLGGTGGYTF
.,TRBJ1-2,TRBV7-9,.,TGTGCCAGCAGCCCGATGCGAGGGAATGCTAACTATGGCTACACCTTC,CASSPMRGNANYGYTF
TRBD1,TRBJ2-7,TRBV5-5,.,TGTGCCAGTGGGCCGGGACAGGGGACAAACGAGCAGTACTTC,CASGPGQGTNEQYF
TRBD1,TRBJ2-7,TRBV10-3,.,TGTGCCATCAGTGCGGGGACAGGGAAGTACGAGCAGTACTTC,CAISAGTGKYEQYF
.,TRBJ1-1,TRBV5-1,.,TGCGCCAGCAGCTTCGGGGTGTCGAACACTGAAGCTTTCTTT,CASSFGVSNTEAFF
TRBD1,TRBJ1-4,TRBV19,.,TGTGCCAGTAGTATTTACAGGGGGCGCCGTGAGGAAAAACTGTTTTTT,CASSIYRGRREEKLFF
TRBD2,TRBJ2-7,TRBV5-3,.,TGTGCCAGAAGCCCTAGCGGGGACTACGAGCAGTACTTC,CARSPSGDYEQYF
.,TRBJ2-2,TRBV7-9,.,TGTGCCAGCAGCTTAGCGCTAAACAGCGGGGAGCTGTTTTTT,CASSLALNSGELFF
.,TRBJ1-1,TRBV18,.,TGTGCCAGCTCACCCCTGGAGGGAGAGTACACTGAAGCTTTCTTT,CASSPLEGEYTEAFF
.,TRBJ1-1,TRBV5-1,.,TGCGCCAGCAGGGCGGGCTTTGAAGCTTTCTTT,CASRAGFEAFF
TRBD2,TRBJ2-7,TRBV10-3,.,TGTGCCGTGCGAGGGACTAGCGGGATTCTTGGGCTGTACTTC,CAVRGTSGILGLYF
.,TRBJ2-7,TRBV2,.,TGTGCCAGCATCTCCGGGACAACTAACTACGAGCAGTACTTC,CASISGTTNYEQYF
TRBD1,TRBJ2-2,TRBV6-5,.,TGTGCCAGCGCGAGGGGGCTAAACACCGGGGAGCTGTTTTTT,CASARGLNTGELFF
.,TRBJ1-1,TRBV6-5,once,TGTGCCAGCTATAGTCGGAGGGGGGGTTCTCTGGCTTTCTTT,CASYSRRGGSLAFF
.,TRBJ1-2,TRBV28,.,TGTGCCAGCAGACCGGCGGAGTATGGCTACACCTTC,CASRPAEYGYTF
TRBD2,TRBJ2-7,TRBV2,.,TGTGCCAGCAGTGGGGATATTAGCGGGAGTTACGAGCAGTACTTC,CASSGDISGSYEQYF
.,TRBJ2-2,TRBV5-1,.,TGCGCCAGCAGCTTACAGGGAGCTAACACCGGGGAGCTGTTTTTT,CASSLQGANTGELFF
TRBD1,TRBJ1-6,TRBV9,once,TGTGCCAGCAGCGTAGAACAGGGGGGTTCACCCCTCCACTTT,CASSVEQGGSPLHF
.,TRBJ1-4,TRBV5-1,.,TGCGCCAGCAGCTTGCAGCAGGGGAGGGACGAAAAACTGTTTTTT,CASSLQQGRDEKLFF
.,TRBJ1-5,TRBV27,.,TGTGCCAGCAAACCTACAGGCGTGCTGTCCCAGCATTTT,CASKPTGVLSQHF
TRBD1,TRBJ1-2,TRBV10-3,once,TGTGCCATCCAAACAGGGGGCGGCTATGGCTACACCTTC,CAIQTGGGYGYTF
.,TRBJ2-2,TRBV5-1,.,TGCGCCAGCAGCCCCAGCGGGAACAGGGCCGGGGAGCTGTTTTTT,CASSPSGNRAGELFF
.,TRBJ1-1,TRBV11-1,.,TGTGCCAGCAGCTTAATCGGGGGGCCGACTGAAGCTTTCTTT,CASSLIGGPTEAFF
TRBD1,TRBJ1-4,TRBV4-3,.,TGCGCCAGCAGCCGGGACAGCTATAATGAAAAACTGTTTTTT,CASSRDSYNEKLFF
.,TRBJ1-3,TRBV27,once,TGTGCCAGCAGATCCACAGGGACCGGAAACACCATATATTTT,CASRSTGTGNTIYF
.,TRBJ1-5,TRBV21-1,.,TGTGCCAGCAGCGCCAGGGGGCGACGCAATCAGCCCCAGCATTTT,CASSARGRRNQPQHF
TRBD2,TRBJ2-1,TRBV3-1/TRBV3-2,.,TGTGCCAGCAGAAACCTAGCGGGAGTGTCCTACAATGAGCAGTTCTTC,CASRNLAGVSYNEQFF
.,TRBJ1-1,TRBV10-1,.,TGCGCCAGCAGTGAGTCGATGGCGGGGGCTGCTTTCTTT,CASSESMAGAAFF
.,TRBJ1-2,TRBV27,.,TGTGCCAGCAGTTTAGGCAAAGGAGCCGGCGTTAGCGGCTACACCTTC,CASSLGKGAGVSGYTF
TRBD1,TRBJ1-4,TRBV5-4,.,TGTGCCAGCAGCTCTGGGACAGATCCTGCAACTAATGAAAAACTGTTTTTT,CASSSGTDPATNEKLFF
.,TRBJ2-1,TRBV10-3,.,TGTGCCATCAGTGAGGCCGGGGTTGCCTCCTACAATGAGCAGTTCTTC,CAISEAGVASYNEQFF
TRBD2,TRBJ2-1,TRBV19,once,TGTGCCAGTAGTCGATTAGCGGGGGGGAATGAGCAGTTCTTC,CASSRLAGGNEQFF
.,TRBJ1-3,TRBV5-4,.,TGTGCCAGCAGCTTCGGGGCGACAGGTGGAAACACCATATATTTT,CASSFGATGGNTIYF
.,TRBJ2-4,TRBV4-1,.,TGCGCCAGCAGCCCAGTGGGGGCGCTAGCCAAAAACATTCAGTACTTC,CASSPVGALAKNIQYF
.,TRBJ1-1,TRBV15,.,TGTGCCACCGGAGATTGGATGAACACTGAAGCTTTCTTT,CATGDWMNTEAFF
.,TRBJ2-2,TRBV9,.,TGTGCCAGCAGCCGAGGGTGGACCGGGGAGCTGTTTTTT,CASSRGWTGELFF
TRBD1,TRBJ2-1,TRBV10-1,.,TGCGCCACCTCAGGGGGCTCGGGTGGAAATGAGCAGTTCTTC,CATSGGSGGNEQFF